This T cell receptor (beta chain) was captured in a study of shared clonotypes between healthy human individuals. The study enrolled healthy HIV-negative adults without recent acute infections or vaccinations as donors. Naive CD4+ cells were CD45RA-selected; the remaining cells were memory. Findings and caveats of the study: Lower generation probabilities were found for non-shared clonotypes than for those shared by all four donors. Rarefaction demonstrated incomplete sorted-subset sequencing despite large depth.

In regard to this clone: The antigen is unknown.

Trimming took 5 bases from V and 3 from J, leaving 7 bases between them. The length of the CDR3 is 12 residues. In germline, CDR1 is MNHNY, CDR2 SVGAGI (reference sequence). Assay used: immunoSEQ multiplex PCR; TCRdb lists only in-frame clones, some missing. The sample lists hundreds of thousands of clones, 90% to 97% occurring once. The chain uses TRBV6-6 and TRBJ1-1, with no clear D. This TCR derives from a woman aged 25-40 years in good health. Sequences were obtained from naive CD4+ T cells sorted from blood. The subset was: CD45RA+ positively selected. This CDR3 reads CASSPQYTEAFF. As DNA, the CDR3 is TGTGCCAGCAGTCCGCAGTACACTGAAGCTTTCTTT.